Reported below is one T cell receptor (beta chain). Its antigen remains unknown. The data originate from a study of cytomegalovirus exposure and HLA in healthy donors. Whole-study context: Among the roughly 370 genotyped donors, 81% were placed in the Caucasian-associated ancestry cluster. Notes on the study in general: Some 150 TCR beta chains were listed as cytomegalovirus-associated.

Germline assignment: CDR1 LGHNA and CDR2 YSLEER. This CDR3 has 15 residues. With V trimmed by 0 bases and J by 9 bases, 8 bases remained unmatched. 13 Jbeta primers and 60 Vbeta primers were used for the PCR. TCRdb's table, derived via immunoSEQ multiplex PCR, lists solely in-frame clones and lacks some. The table shows about 170,000 clones, with approximately 85% occurring only once. Despite likely unrecorded immune exposures, the donors were nominally healthy at the time of sampling. The chain uses TRBV4-3 and TRBJ2-7; TRBD2 agrees at 10 bases. This sequence was found in a man aged 30-40 years in good health and CMV-seropositive. The sequencing input was PBMCs. The CDR3, as DNA: TGCGCCAGCAGCCAAGATTCTAGCGGGAGAAGAGGGCAGTACTTC. Protein product: CASSQDSSGRRGQYF.